Listed below are T cell receptor beta chains from one sample, sequenced in a study of cytomegalovirus exposure and HLA in healthy donors. The protocol was immunoSEQ multiplex PCR, while the TCRdb copy is restricted to in-frame clones and leaves out a portion. The sample shows about 130,000 clones, approximately 80% of them seen only once. Sequencing was done on a sample of PBMCs. These receptor sequences come from a girl aged 2-10 years in good health and CMV-seronegative. Both conserved end residues are trimmed from each CDR3.

J,V,CDR3
TRBJ1-2,TRBV4-2,ASSPRRINGYT
TRBJ1-2,TRBV5-1,ASSLDPGYYGYT
TRBJ1-2,TRBV30,AWSGYRGGYT
TRBJ2-7,TRBV7-2,ASSYRDRTYEQY
TRBJ1-1,TRBV5-1,ASSLRTRNTEAF
TRBJ2-7,TRBV5-1,ASSLAPGGEYEQY
TRBJ2-7,TRBV2,ASSPPRRDIFPSYEQY
TRBJ2-3,TRBV5-6,ASSLFPAGSTDTQY
TRBJ2-7,TRBV30,AAETSGTLGEQY
-,TRBV6-5,ASSFGYRTVGDEQY
TRBJ1-1,TRBV15,ATSRAGGTEAF
TRBJ2-7,TRBV10-3,AISEAVNAGEQY
TRBJ2-7,TRBV5-1,ASRVALQVIYEQY
TRBJ2-1,TRBV19,ASRLGQGREQF
-,TRBV15,ATSLYRGGYEQY
TRBJ1-5,TRBV4-1,ASSQAQGMGSQPQH
TRBJ2-2,TRBV14,ASSPGLALAGELF
TRBJ2-1,TRBV7-8,ASSLAAGTSAYNEQF
TRBJ1-2,TRBV27,ASSRVYTTDSGYGYT
TRBJ1-1,TRBV18,ASSPPGLQNTEAF
TRBJ1-5,TRBV4-2,ASSRTGGSGEPQH
TRBJ1-1,TRBV2,ASWGDLQGVRNTEAF